The 16 T cell receptor beta chains presented below share a single source sample, sequenced in a study of control samples from healthy donors and cancer patients. Profiled with immunoSEQ multiplex PCR; TCRdb holds only in-frame clones, not every one. The sample records tens of thousands of clones, roughly 94% being singletons. Sequencing used blood. The receptors shown here come from a man aged 25 to 40 in good health.

This rearrangement joins TRBV7-9 to TRBJ1-4, with D possibly TRBD1 on 6 matching bases. Germline V gives CDR1 SEHNR, CDR2 FQNEAQ (reference sequence). Trimming removed 4 bases at V and 2 bases at J, with 8 bases between. The CDR3 has 14 amino acids. This CDR3 reads CASSSGATNEKLFF. The DNA of the CDR3 is TGTGCCAGCAGCTCAGGGGCGACTAATGAAAAACTGTTTTTT.

The J gene is TRBJ1-5, the V gene TRBV7-9; D is perhaps TRBD1 (5 bases). The CDR3 totals 12 residues. Trimming took 6 bases from V and 7 from J, leaving 10 bases between them. Germline V gene lookup returns CDR1 SEHNR and CDR2 FQNEAQ (reference sequence). This CDR3 reads CASSLGTQPQHF. The DNA for the CDR3 is TGTGCCAGCAGTCTAGGGACCCAGCCCCAGCATTTT.

This sequence joins TRBV12-1 and TRBJ2-1. TRBV12-1 is a pseudogene locus. The CDR3 length is 12 residues. The CDR3 nucleotides are TGTGCCAGCAGCTCGGCATACAATGAGCAGTTCTTC. It yields the protein CASSSAYNEQFF.

The chain uses TRBV4-1 and TRBJ2-1, with 12 bases identical to TRBD2. Looked up from germline, CDR1 is MGHRA and CDR2 is YSYEKL. Trimming cost V 4 bases and J 7 bases; bases outside gene matches: 11. The CDR3 is 17 amino acids. The CDR3 DNA is TGCGCCAGCAGCCCTCTCGCTAGCGGGGGGGCGTTGAATGAGCAGTTCTTC. This codes for CASSPLASGGALNEQFF.

The chain uses TRBV4-3 and TRBJ2-5; D ambiguous. The CDR3 spans 14 residues. V was shortened by 0 bases and J by 2 bases, with 7 bases between the two germline ends. Germline CDR1 reads LGHNA; CDR2 reads YSLEER. CDR3 residues: CASSQDVGQETQYF. CDR3 coding DNA: TGCGCCAGCAGCCAAGATGTCGGACAAGAGACCCAGTACTTC.

V is TRBV4-1 and J is TRBJ1-2; tentatively, D is TRBD1 (6 bases). Germline V gene lookup returns CDR1 MGHRA and CDR2 YSYEKL. This CDR3 region has 12 residues. Trimming took off 0 bases at V and 8 bases at J, with 7 bases between the two ends. The CDR3 coding sequence is TGCGCCAGCAGCCAAGATAGGGGGGGCTACACCTTC. The encoded protein is CASSQDRGGYTF.

The chain has TRBV9 and TRBJ1-3; 7 bases fit TRBD1. With 0 bases clipped from V and 2 bases from J, the junction kept 2 bases outside the gene matches. The CDR3 spans 15 residues. Germline lookup yields CDR1 SGDLS and CDR2 YYNGEE. The chain's CDR3 is CASSVEGTAGNTIYF. The CDR3 coding sequence is TGTGCCAGCAGCGTAGAGGGGACAGCTGGAAACACCATATATTTT.

This clone was picked up a small number of times. The gene calls are TRBV7-8 and TRBJ2-5; perhaps TRBD1 as D (6 bases). The CDR3 runs to 15 residues. V gave up 3 bases and J gave up 3 bases, with 14 bases separating them. Germline-derived CDR1 and CDR2 are SGHVS and FQNEAQ. In DNA, the CDR3 is TGTGCCAGCAGCTTCAGTGGGGGCCTTAAAGAGACCCAGTACTTC. Translating gives CASSFSGGLKETQYF.

The rearrangement links TRBV7-8 to TRBJ2-1; 8 nucleotides agree with TRBD1. CDR1 and CDR2 (germline): SGHVS, FQNEAQ. This CDR3 has 15 amino acids. The ends lost 1 base at V and 7 bases at J; junction bases unmatched: 6. The CDR3: CASSLVRTGQNEQFF. The CDR3 DNA reads as TGTGCCAGCAGCTTAGTGAGGACAGGGCAAAATGAGCAGTTCTTC.

The chain employs TRBV28 and TRBJ1-5, with 12 nucleotides matching TRBD1. The CDR3 has 15 amino acids. In germline, CDR1 is MDHEN, CDR2 SYDVKM. With V trimmed by 8 bases and J by 6 bases, 8 bases remained unmatched. CDR3 sequence reads: CASGLGQGAGQPQHF. In DNA, the CDR3 is TGTGCCAGCGGCCTGGGACAGGGGGCCGGTCAGCCCCAGCATTTT.

J is TRBJ1-6 and V is TRBV3-1 (or the pseudogene TRBV3-2); TRBD1 might be the D (5 bases). The CDR3 runs to 15 residues. Trimming cost V 1 base and J 9 bases, with 13 bases left between them. From germline, CDR1 is LGHDT and CDR2 YNNKEL (reference sequence). CDR3 coding DNA: TGTGCCAGCAGCCAAGTAGCAGGGATTCGTTCACCCCTCCACTTT. Translating it yields CASSQVAGIRSPLHF.

DNA for the CDR3: TGTGCCAGCTCACCACGTCGGGGCTTGGGTGAAAAACTGTTTTTT. As protein: CASSPRRGLGEKLFF. This chain connects TRBV18 to TRBJ1-4, with a tentative D call TRBD1 (5 bases). CDR3 size: 15 residues. Deletions cut 1 base from V and 7 bases from J, with 13 bases between. Germline assignment: CDR1 KGHSH and CDR2 LQKENI.

This chain connects TRBV5-1 to TRBJ2-2; TRBD2 agrees at 7 bases. This CDR3 has 15 amino acids. V was clipped by 0 bases and J by 4 bases; unmatched bases: 3. Germline loops: CDR1 SGHRS, CDR2 YFSETQ. The CDR3 sequence: CASSLAGGTTGELFF. In nucleotides, the CDR3 is TGCGCCAGCAGCTTGGCGGGGGGAACCACCGGGGAGCTGTTTTTT.

V is TRBV7-2 and J is TRBJ1-2, with TRBD1 matching over 8 bases. This CDR3 region has 15 residues. V was clipped by 4 bases and J by 0 bases; unmatched bases: 4. Germline CDR1 reads SGHTA; CDR2 reads FQGNSA. CDR3 region: CASSWSQGANYGYTF. DNA for the CDR3: TGTGCCAGCAGCTGGTCACAGGGGGCTAACTATGGCTACACCTTC.

The count of this clone is one. The rearrangement links TRBV24-1 to TRBJ2-3, with TRBD1 identical over 9 bases. Germline assignment: CDR1 KGHDR and CDR2 SFDVKD. V lost 8 bases and J lost 6; bases outside the gene matches: 8. The CDR3 runs to 14 residues. The CDR3 protein is CATNPGQGVDTQYF. The CDR3 bases are TGTGCCACCAACCCGGGACAGGGTGTGGATACGCAGTATTTT.

Concerning this clone itself: One end of the junction is discordant with germline, which a read error may explain. This chain joins TRBV11-3 and TRBJ2-1; 9 bases agree with TRBD1. The CDR3 runs to 14 residues. Germline V lookup: CDR1 SGHNT, CDR2 YENEEA. This CDR3 reads CASSSGQGYNGQFF. DNA for the CDR3: TGTGCCAGCAGCTCCGGACAGGGGTACAATGGGCAGTTCTTC.